This TCR beta chain is from a study of blood T cell repertoires in COVID-19. Study background: Sites across the United States, Italy and Spain contributed samples from acute and convalescent COVID-19. PBMCs, B-cell-depleted T cells, or T cells were the source of the cDNA or gDNA that made up the material.

The CDR3 is 18 amino acids. The trim removed 0 bases at V and 4 bases at J, leaving 15 bases unmatched. Germline V gene data show CDR1 as LGHDT and CDR2 as YNNKEL (reference sequence). The authors' processing: For nucleated cells, counts were estimated from reference gene primer amplification. Clones were sequenced by immunoSEQ multiplex PCR, and TCRdb holds only the in-frame ones, with some missing. Clonal size and the V and J genes are those of that table, whereas D and trimming came from the DNA. The sample has about 94,000 clones; around 81% are singletons. This TCR was recovered from a man aged 55 to 70 with acute or convalescent COVID-19. Specimen: peripheral blood. V usage is TRBV3-1 (or the pseudogene TRBV3-2) and J usage is TRBJ2-7; 7 positions match TRBD1. The CDR3 nucleotides read TGTGCCAGCAGCCAAGAGTCCCTCTTACAGGGGAATGGATACGAGCAGTACTTC. Its translation is CASSQESLLQGNGYEQYF.